This T cell receptor (beta chain) was sequenced for a study of CD8 T cells in Susac syndrome. The V and J ends lost 4 bases and 7 bases respectively, with 14 bases between them. Germline values: CDR1 LGHDT, CDR2 YNNKEL (reference sequence). CDR3 length: 13 residues. A remark on this clonotype: Its antigen is unknown.

TCR beta sequencing covered blood CD8+ and CD4+ T cells. Bulk CD8+ and CD4+ cells came from magnetic negative isolation; CD8+ TEMRA by FACS. Broader study findings: Regarding the TCR sequencing and HLA analysis, the study admitted that a relatively small number of individuals were involved.

It was with random hexamers that about 0.45 to 1 ug RNA was reverse transcribed. A multiplex approach, immunoSEQ multiplex PCR, amplified TCR beta CDR3 across 54 Vbeta and 13 Jbeta. One entry per CDR3 protein results from TCRdb running MiXCR on the immunoSEQ multiplex PCR reads. This table has about 200,000 distinct CDR3 sequences, nearly 95% appearing once. The TCR was taken from a human donor with multiple sclerosis. Sequenced input: CD4+ T cells from PBMCs. This chain links TRBV3-1 with TRBJ2-7, with D possibly being TRBD1 (6 bases). The CDR3 DNA sequence: TGTGCCAGCAGCCGGGGGCGTTCGGGTGAGCAGTACTTC. Encoded protein: CASSRGRSGEQYF.